This T cell receptor beta chain appears in the sequencing data of a study of identical twins. Each cDNA held unique molecular identifiers, and template switching gave it a universal primer site. Using its own MiXCR run on the 5' RACE reads, TCRdb lists one record per CDR3 protein. The sample yields roughly 690,000 distinct CDR3 sequences, approximately 21% seen once. These data also featured in a second study, about T cells expressing NK-cell markers. According to that study: Restriction of sorting to alpha-beta TCR T cells was accomplished in several experiments using an anti-gamma-delta TCR antibody. The share of CD8+ T cells held by dominant NKG2C+ clonotypes was roughly 1.0-8% in about six donors.

The clonotype was recovered from a woman between 18 and 29 years old in good health. Source material: PBMCs.

CDR3 protein: CASSKPRGSSYEQYF. The CDR3, as DNA: TGTGCCAGCAGTAAGCCGCGGGGAAGCTCCTACGAGCAGTACTTC. V is TRBV6-1 and J is TRBJ2-7, with D possibly TRBD2 on 6 matching bases. V was trimmed by 5 bases and J by 0 bases, leaving 14 bases between them. CDR3 length: 15 amino acids. Germline CDR1 is MNHNS and CDR2 is SASEGT.